One and the same sample provided the 2 T cell receptor beta chains below, sequenced in a study of blood T cell repertoires in COVID-19. Here immunoSEQ multiplex PCR was the method, and the copy in TCRdb shows in-frame clones only, minus some. The table lists 200,000 to 250,000 clones, about four fifths of them singletons, with about 7.3% in the top ten. Sequencing used peripheral blood. The receptors derive from a woman in her 50s with active or convalescent COVID-19.

This clone was counted a single time. The rearrangement links TRBV7-3 to TRBJ2-3; perhaps TRBD2 as D (5 bases). With 2 bases removed from V and 1 base from J, the gap between germline ends came to 7 bases. The CDR3 runs 14 residues. The V gene's germline CDR1 is SGHTA and CDR2 FQGTGA. This CDR3 reads CASSLRGGTDTQYF. The CDR3 DNA sequence: TGTGCCAGCAGCTTACGGGGAGGCACAGATACGCAGTATTTT.

This chain joins TRBV11-2 and TRBJ1-6; D not certain. Germline-derived CDR1 and CDR2 are SGHAT and FQNNGV. The ends were cut back, 1 base at V and 7 bases at J, with 8 bases in the middle. The CDR3 totals 14 residues. The CDR3 spells CASSLGGRNSPLHF. The CDR3 DNA is TGTGCCAGCAGCTTAGGAGGGAGGAATTCACCCCTCCACTTT.